What follows describes a single TCR beta chain. Its antigen remains unknown. These data come from a study of cytomegalovirus exposure and HLA in healthy donors. PCR was performed using 60 Vbeta and 13 Jbeta primers. Some clones are missing from TCRdb's copy, which holds only in-frame ones; the method was immunoSEQ multiplex PCR. The top ten hold less than 3% of the sample, which has about 120,000 clones, about 80% seen once. The CDR3 consists of 16 residues. The ends were cut back, 5 bases at V and 13 bases at J, with 26 bases in the middle. The germline V gene encodes CDR1 LNHNV and CDR2 YYDKDF (reference sequence). Study-level results: Rare TCR sequences dominated, though some public TCRs recurred in many donors.

Sequencing was done on a sample of PBMCs. The sequence came from a woman aged 40-49 years in good health and CMV-seropositive. This chain joins TRBV15 and TRBJ1-4; perhaps TRBD1 as D (5 bases). The CDR3 region is CATSGRSPGGTLRLFF. The CDR3, as DNA: TGTGCCACCAGCGGTCGATCGCCGGGAGGGACCCTAAGACTGTTTTTT.